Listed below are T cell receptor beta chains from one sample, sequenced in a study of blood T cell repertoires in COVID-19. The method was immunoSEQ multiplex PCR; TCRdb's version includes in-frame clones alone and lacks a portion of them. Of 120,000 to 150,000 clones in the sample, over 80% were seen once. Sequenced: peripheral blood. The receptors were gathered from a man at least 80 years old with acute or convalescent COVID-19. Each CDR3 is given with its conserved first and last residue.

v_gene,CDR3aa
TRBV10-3,CAIRNGTSRQETQYF
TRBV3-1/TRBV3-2,CASSQSGVGNQPQHF
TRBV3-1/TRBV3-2,CASSQAQIYNEQFF
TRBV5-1,CASSLAMGQQYEKLFF
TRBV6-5,CASSYLQGDYGYTF
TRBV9,CASSEGRGTYNEQFF
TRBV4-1,CASSQEQGAIYEQYF
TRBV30,CAWSMGQGYEQYF
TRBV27,CASRPGSGNQPQHF
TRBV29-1,CSVEARDTEAFF
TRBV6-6,CASSYADPRDIQYF
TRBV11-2,CASSSREGWNYGYTF
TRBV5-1,CASSIAARGTGELFF
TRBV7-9,CASSLDGASINEKLFF
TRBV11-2,CASSLGGQGMWRTF
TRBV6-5,CASSPRQGNTGELFF
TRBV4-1,CASSQDRSVNNSPLHF
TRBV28,CASLPGAGVGETQYF
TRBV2,CASGGPGLAAYEQYF
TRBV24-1,CATSDSSTGKSSSYNEQFF
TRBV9,CASSVEAGGPGDTQYF
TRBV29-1,CSVDDPRGPHSGEAFF
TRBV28,CASTPPSGGRGGQFF
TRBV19,CASSIDRDSGGYTF
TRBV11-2,CASSLVGRGESPLHF
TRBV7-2,CASSETSTSTDTQYF
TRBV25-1,CASSDPRTGYGYTF
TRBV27,CASSFGTGEEGGELFF
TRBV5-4,CASSLTKRAMENVHYTF
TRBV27,CASSLAGYYTEAFF
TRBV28,CASSHRDRGRETQYF
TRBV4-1,CASSRTDRENQPQHF
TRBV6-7,CASSYPGLAGTGELFF
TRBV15,CATSSPKTGGYGYTF
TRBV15,CATSRDLTGGRTNVLTF
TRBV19,CASSIEAGGGPQHF
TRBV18,CASSPLPGVRDNEQFF
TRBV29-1,CSVVSSGSTDTQYF
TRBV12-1,CASSSPTRGLEGYTF
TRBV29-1,CSVLPSGRGITGELFF
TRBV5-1,CASSLEGDPTYEQYF
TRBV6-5,CASSPGHGAETQYF